This TCR beta chain is drawn from a study of OX40 agonist ivuxolimab in advanced cancers. Study overall: Partial responses occurred in three patients (one hepatocellular carcinoma, two cutaneous melanoma).

TCRdb's copy holds only in-frame clones and misses some; the assay was immunoSEQ multiplex PCR. This sample has around 60,000 clones, with roughly nine tenths found just once. In its sample, this clone was seen once. One end of the junction varies from germline; a read error may be responsible. The CDR3 has 14 residues. Looked up from germline, CDR1 is SGHRS and CDR2 is YFSETQ. Sequences were derived from CD4+ or CD8+ T cells sorted from blood, sampled in a trial of the OX40 agonist ivuxolimab. The chain uses TRBV5-1 and TRBJ2-1, with D unclear. The source of this sequence is an adult with an advanced solid tumor such as melanoma, head and neck, liver or kidney cancer. The CDR3 reads CASSLEGSYNEQFF. CDR3 sequence (DNA): TGCGCCAGCAGTTTGGAAGGGTCCTACAATGAGCAGTTCTTC.